These T cell receptor beta chains were read from a single sample in a study of beta chain features in type 1 diabetes. Here immunoSEQ multiplex PCR was the method, and the copy in TCRdb shows in-frame clones only, minus some. The sample lists roughly 150,000 clones; approximately 8.7% were seen once. Source material: central memory CD4+ T cells from blood. The receptor source for this set is a woman in her twenties or thirties with type 1 diabetes. Each CDR3 is given with its conserved first and last residue. A D gene is named only where the DNA matches it firmly. Clone size is not always given. Where it is, it says once, few, many or a class for expanded clones.

clone_size,d_call,j_call,v_call,cdr3_nt,cdr3_aa
few,TRBD2,TRBJ2-3,TRBV5-1,TGCGCCAGCAGCCTTGGACTAGCCTCAGATACGCAGTATTTT,CASSLGLASDTQYF
-,TRBD1,TRBJ2-7,TRBV6-1,TGTGCCAGCACCTCAGGACAGGCCTACGAGCAGTACTTC,CASTSGQAYEQYF
-,TRBD1,TRBJ2-7,TRBV5-1,TGCGCCAGCAGCGAACTACCGGGACAGACCTACGAGCAGTACTTC,CASSELPGQTYEQYF
few,-,TRBJ2-3,TRBV13,TGTGCCAGCAGCTTAACTAGGACAGATACGCAGTATTTT,CASSLTRTDTQYF
-,-,TRBJ1-1,TRBV9,TGTGCCAGCAGCGTGAGGAGGGACACTGAAGCTTTCTTT,CASSVRRDTEAFF
few,TRBD1,TRBJ2-7,TRBV7-9,TGTGCCAGCAGCCACCTAGGGGGACAGGGATACGAGCAGTACTTC,CASSHLGGQGYEQYF
few,-,TRBJ2-1,TRBV5-1,TGCGCCAGCAGCCCAGGCTACAATGAGCAGTTCTTC,CASSPGYNEQFF
-,TRBD1,TRBJ2-1,TRBV11-2,TGTGCCAGCAGCTTAGAAGGGACAGCCTCCTACAATGAGCAGTTCTTC,CASSLEGTASYNEQFF
-,-,TRBJ2-7,TRBV4-3,TGCGCCAGCAGCCAAGGACCAGGGGAAAGCTCCTACGAGCAGTACTTC,CASSQGPGESSYEQYF
many,-,TRBJ2-1,TRBV7-2,TGTGCCAGCAGCTATTACTTCGACAATGAGCAGTTCTTC,CASSYYFDNEQFF
-,-,TRBJ2-7,TRBV11-2,TGTGCCAGCAGCTTTAGTCCTAGCTCCTACGAGCAGTACTTC,CASSFSPSSYEQYF
-,-,TRBJ2-7,TRBV7-2,TGTGCCAGCAGCTTAAAAGGCCAGGGGACCTACGAGCAGTACTTC,CASSLKGQGTYEQYF
few,TRBD1,TRBJ2-1,TRBV29-1,TGCAGCGTTGGTGTGACAGGGGGACCCTACAATGAGCAGTTCTTC,CSVGVTGGPYNEQFF
-,TRBD2,TRBJ2-5,TRBV18,TGTGCCAGCTCACGGCTTCCTAGCGGGGTCCAAGAGACCCAGTACTTC,CASSRLPSGVQETQYF
-,-,TRBJ2-1,TRBV7-6,TGTGCCAGCAGCCCGACCAGGGGTGGAGAGCAGTTCTTC,CASSPTRGGEQFF
-,TRBD1,TRBJ2-7,TRBV7-9,TGTGCCAGCAGCTTAGCGGGGACAGGGTTGGACGAGCAGTACTTC,CASSLAGTGLDEQYF
-,-,TRBJ2-1,TRBV28,TGTGCCAGCAGTTTAGGGGCAGGAGGGATCAATGAGCAGTTCTTC,CASSLGAGGINEQFF
-,-,TRBJ1-2,TRBV4-2,TGTGCCAGCAGCCAAGAGCGGGCGTATGGGGGCTACACCTTC,CASSQERAYGGYTF
few,-,TRBJ2-5,TRBV15,TGTGCCACCAGCAGAGGGCTAGTTGAGACCCAGTACTTC,CATSRGLVETQYF
-,-,TRBJ2-3,TRBV20-1,TGCAGTGCTCCCCTAGATACGCAGTATTTT,CSAPLDTQYF
few,TRBD1,TRBJ1-1,TRBV30,TGTGCCTGGAGTCTTACAGGGGTGGGGATGGCTTTCTTT,CAWSLTGVGMAFF
-,TRBD2,TRBJ2-3,TRBV28,TGTGCCAGCAGATTAGCGGGAGGGGATCCAGATACGCAGTATTTT,CASRLAGGDPDTQYF
few,-,TRBJ1-3,TRBV7-8,TGTGCCAGCAGCTTAGGGAGCTCTGGAAACACCATATATTTT,CASSLGSSGNTIYF
-,-,TRBJ1-2,TRBV10-3,TGTGCCATCAGTGTCGGCCCTCCGGGGGGGAGCTTACCGTATGGCTACACCTTC,CAISVGPPGGSLPYGYTF
few,-,TRBJ2-1,TRBV5-1,TGCGCCAGCAGCCCAACTACCCAGGGATTCGAGCAGTTCTTC,CASSPTTQGFEQFF
-,-,TRBJ2-3,TRBV5-1,TGCGCCAGCAGCTTACAAGGCACAGATACGCAGTATTTT,CASSLQGTDTQYF
-,TRBD1,TRBJ1-2,TRBV28,TGTGCCAGCAGGACGACAGGGATCTATGGCTACACCTTC,CASRTTGIYGYTF
-,-,TRBJ2-1,TRBV18,TGTGCCAGCTCACCAGCGGCAACGAGGGAGCAGTTCTTC,CASSPAATREQFF
-,-,TRBJ1-2,TRBV7-8,TGTGCCAGCAGTGCCCATATAGAGTCGGATGGCTACACCTTC,CASSAHIESDGYTF
-,TRBD1,TRBJ1-4,TRBV6-5,TGTGCCAGCAGTTACGGGGACAGGTTTGGGAAACTGTTTTTT,CASSYGDRFGKLFF
-,TRBD2,TRBJ2-5,TRBV5-5,TGTGCCAGCAGACCGAGCAGACTAGCGGGAGTCGAGACCCAGTACTTC,CASRPSRLAGVETQYF
-,TRBD2,TRBJ2-5,TRBV7-3,TGTGCCAGCAGCTTCGGGGGGTCGGAAGAGACCCAGTACTTC,CASSFGGSEETQYF
-,TRBD1,TRBJ2-3,TRBV27,TGTGCCAGCAGTTTGGGGACAGGTCCAGATACGCAGTATTTT,CASSLGTGPDTQYF
-,-,TRBJ2-4,TRBV18,TGTGCCAGCTCACCACCGGGGCTTAGTAACATTCAGTACTTC,CASSPPGLSNIQYF
few,-,TRBJ2-3,TRBV11-2,TGTGCCAGCAGCTCCACACAGGGAGCTACAGATACGCAGTATTTT,CASSSTQGATDTQYF
few,-,TRBJ1-2,TRBV10-3,TGTGCCATCAGTGAGTCGGAGGGTGGAGGCTACACCTTC,CAISESEGGGYTF
-,-,TRBJ1-1,TRBV11-2,TGTGCCAGCAGCTTAGTGGAAGGGGCTGAAGCTTTCTTT,CASSLVEGAEAFF
-,-,TRBJ2-2,TRBV30,TGTGCCTGGACCCCCGGGGGACGCTTAGGAACCGGGGAGCTGTTTTTT,CAWTPGGRLGTGELFF
few,TRBD1,TRBJ1-1,TRBV6-5,TGTGCCAGCAGTAGAACAGGGGTTGTGACTGAAGCTTTCTTT,CASSRTGVVTEAFF
few,-,TRBJ2-1,TRBV5-1,TGCGCCAGCAGCTTGTTGCCAGGGGGACTCAATGAGCAGTTCTTC,CASSLLPGGLNEQFF
few,TRBD1,TRBJ1-2,TRBV23-1,TGCGCCAGCAGTCCACAGACAGGGAACGATGGCTACACCTTC,CASSPQTGNDGYTF
-,-,TRBJ2-3,TRBV27,TGTGCCAGCAGTTTACAGGGGAAGGGAGATACGCAGTATTTT,CASSLQGKGDTQYF
few,-,TRBJ2-3,TRBV2,TGTGCCAGCAGTGCAGGGTACACAGATACGCAGTATTTT,CASSAGYTDTQYF
few,-,TRBJ2-1,TRBV7-9,TGTGCCAGCAGCTTAGCGGGCAGAGAACCTAACAATGAGCAGTTCTTC,CASSLAGREPNNEQFF
few,TRBD2,TRBJ2-5,TRBV25-1,TGTGCCAGCAGTTCGGCTAGCGGTGAGACCCAGTACTTC,CASSSASGETQYF
-,-,TRBJ2-2,TRBV13,TGTGCCAGCAGCTTAGGGACGACAGCGAACACCGGGGAGCTGTTTTTT,CASSLGTTANTGELFF
-,TRBD1,TRBJ1-2,TRBV19,TGTGCCAGTAGTATCCTGGGACAGGGAAGCGGCTACACCTTC,CASSILGQGSGYTF
-,-,TRBJ1-5,TRBV6-1,TGTGCCAGCAGTGACACGGGAGACCAGCCCCAGCATTTT,CASSDTGDQPQHF
-,TRBD2,TRBJ2-2,TRBV4-1,TGCGCCAGCAGCCCCGGACTAGCGGGAGTCCGTTGGGCCGGGGAGCTGTTTTTT,CASSPGLAGVRWAGELFF
-,-,TRBJ1-1,TRBV11-1,TGTGCCAGCAGCTCCTTCGGCTGGGGGCTAGGCACTGAAGCTTTCTTT,CASSSFGWGLGTEAFF
few,-,TRBJ2-1,TRBV6-1,TGTGCCGGCGGGATTGACAATGAGCAGTTCTTC,CAGGIDNEQFF
few,TRBD1,TRBJ2-5,TRBV28,TGTGCCAGCAGTGGGGGGACAGGGCAAGAGACCCAGTACTTC,CASSGGTGQETQYF
few,TRBD1,TRBJ1-4,TRBV7-6,TGTGCCAGCAGCCCCCACCAGCAGGGGGTGAAGGAAAAACTGTTTTTT,CASSPHQQGVKEKLFF